This T cell receptor (beta chain) was recovered during a study of Ad26.COV2.S vaccination and SARS-CoV-2 variants. At the level of the study: Donor was one of the participants in the Ad26.COV2.S arm of the COV1001 trial. Once or twice, 56 days apart, Ad26.COV2.S was delivered intramuscularly.

The treatment here: 19 received Ad26.COV2.S at low or high dose, single or two shots; several received placebo; per-sample allocation not given. The investigators took samples on day 63 after the first vaccine or placebo injection. An Ad26 vector expressing Wuhan-strain SARS-CoV-2 spike constituted the vaccine. Study observations and caveats: There was a possibility that the TCR breadth and depth analyses underestimated total T cell responses.

Sequenced by immunoSEQ multiplex PCR; TCRdb stores in-frame clones only, minus some. Of about 350,000 clones in the sample, roughly nine tenths are singletons; the top ten hold around 5.8%. Comment on this clone: Its target is not known.

The CDR3 loop spans 16 amino acids. The ends lost 1 base at V and 4 bases at J; junction bases unmatched: 5. Germline CDR1 and CDR2: SGHAT and FQNNGV. This sequence joins TRBV11-2 and TRBJ1-4; TRBD1 aligns across 8 bases. Sequenced material: peripheral blood, taken in a trial of Ad26.COV2.S vaccine versus placebo. The clonotype originates from a person aged 18 to 65 who received the Ad26.COV2.S COVID-19 vaccine or a placebo. DNA of the CDR3: TGTGCCAGCAGCTTAGGGCAGGACAGGGATAATGAAAAACTGTTTTTT. It specifies CASSLGQDRDNEKLFF. Full variable domain (remainder filled in from reference TRBV11-2 and TRBJ1-4): EAGVAQSPRYKIIEKRQSVAFWCNPISGHATLYWYQQILGQGPKLLIQFQNNGVVDDSQLPKDRFSAERLKGVDSTLKIQPAKLEDSAVYLCASSLGQDRDNEKLFFGSGTQLSVL.